A selection of T cell receptor beta chains follows, all from one sample in a study of shared T cell receptors in the human thymus. This table comes from immunoSEQ multiplex PCR, and its TCRdb copy is limited to in-frame clones, with some not included. Of roughly 710,000 clones listed, 70% to 90% are singletons. Separately, the same data were catalogued under a study of human thymus T cells.

The sequenced sample was thymocytes. The receptors shown here come from a girl under three years old with a congenital heart defect. Both conserved end residues are part of each CDR3. D genes are given only for firm matches. Size tells how often a clone was seen (once, few, many) or the class of an expanded clone, and some rows leave it out.

length,V,J,D,size,DNA,CDR3
13,TRBV6-1,TRBJ1-5,TRBD1,.,TGTGCCAGCAGTCAACAGGGGTACCAGCCCCAGCATTTT,CASSQQGYQPQHF
16,TRBV28,TRBJ1-6,.,.,TGTGCCAGCAGCCCCCCGAACCGGCGGTATAATTCACCCCTCCACTTT,CASSPPNRRYNSPLHF
15,TRBV4-3,TRBJ2-2,.,.,TGCGCCAGCAGCCACACAGGGGCGGGGACCGGGGAGCTGTTTTTT,CASSHTGAGTGELFF
17,TRBV7-2,TRBJ1-1,.,.,TGTGCCAGCAGCTTAGCAGGTAGGGAGCTCATGAACACTGAAGCTTTCTTT,CASSLAGRELMNTEAFF
13,TRBV5-4,TRBJ1-1,TRBD1,.,TGTGCCAGCAGGGACAGGGTAAACACTGAAGCTTTCTTT,CASRDRVNTEAFF
17,TRBV9,TRBJ1-1,TRBD1,.,TGTGCCAGCAGCCCGATGGGGGACAGGGGGCCGAGTGCTGAAGCTTTCTTT,CASSPMGDRGPSAEAFF
14,TRBV6-5,TRBJ2-7,TRBD2,once,TGTGCCAGCAGTTACCAGCGGGGGTGCTACGAGCAGTACTTC,CASSYQRGCYEQYF
11,TRBV20-1,TRBJ1-4,TRBD1,.,TGCAGTCCACGGGACAGTGAAAAACTGTTTTTT,CSPRDSEKLFF
16,TRBV4-3,TRBJ2-3,TRBD2,.,TGCGCCAGCAGCCCCGCTAGCGGTCCCCACACAGATACGCAGTATTTT,CASSPASGPHTDTQYF
16,TRBV6-1,TRBJ2-7,.,once,TGTGCCAGCAGTGAACCCCAGACAGAACTAACCTACGAGCAGTACTTC,CASSEPQTELTYEQYF
16,TRBV6-5,TRBJ2-1,TRBD1,.,TGTGCCAGCAGTTACGCTGAGGGGGTCAGACAGGGGGGACAGTTCTTC,CASSYAEGVRQGGQFF
15,TRBV6-5,TRBJ2-3,TRBD1,.,TGTGCCAGCAGTCCACAACAGGGGGCAGGGGATACGCAGTATTTT,CASSPQQGAGDTQYF
17,TRBV6-1,TRBJ1-2,TRBD1,.,TGTGCCAGCAGTGACCACATCCCGGGACAGGGGTCCCCGGGCTACACCTTC,CASSDHIPGQGSPGYTF
17,TRBV11-2,TRBJ2-1,TRBD2,.,TGTGCCAGCAGCTTCCGCAGCCTAGCGGGCCCGTACAATGAGCAGTTCTTC,CASSFRSLAGPYNEQFF
15,TRBV5-8,TRBJ1-6,TRBD1,.,TGTGCCAGCAGCTTTCCGGGACAGAATAATTCACCCCTCCACTTT,CASSFPGQNNSPLHF
16,TRBV15,TRBJ2-7,TRBD1,few,TGTGCCACCAGCAGAGATTTATGGAACAGGGGGCACGAGCAGTACTTC,CATSRDLWNRGHEQYF
14,TRBV19,TRBJ2-1,.,.,TGTGCCAGTAGTATGGGCCCCACTAGGAATGAGCAGTTCTTC,CASSMGPTRNEQFF
11,TRBV12-5,TRBJ2-5,.,few,TGTGCTAGTGGTTTCCCCGGGAACCAGTACTTC,CASGFPGNQYF
13,TRBV4-2,TRBJ1-2,TRBD1,.,TGTGCCAGCAGCCCAGGGACAGTCTATGGCTACACCTTC,CASSPGTVYGYTF
15,TRBV18,TRBJ1-1,TRBD1,.,TGTGCCAGCTCACACTACAGGGGCGGGTACACTGAAGCTTTCTTT,CASSHYRGGYTEAFF
17,TRBV15,TRBJ2-1,TRBD2,few,TGTGCCACCAGCAGAGACGGGGGGAAGGAATCCTACAATGAGCAGTTCTTC,CATSRDGGKESYNEQFF
14,TRBV10-3,TRBJ1-1,.,.,TGTGCCATCAGTGGCCTCGCCGGGGAGGGTGAAGCTTTCTTT,CAISGLAGEGEAFF
15,TRBV14,TRBJ1-2,TRBD1,.,TGTGCCAGCAGCCAAGAGGACAGGGCCCTCTATGGCTACACCTTC,CASSQEDRALYGYTF
14,TRBV27,TRBJ2-1,.,once,TGTGCCAGCAGCGGGGGGCGCTCCTCGAATGAGCAGTTCTTC,CASSGGRSSNEQFF
17,TRBV6-1,TRBJ2-7,TRBD1,.,TGTGCCAGCAGTGAATCGACGGACAGGGGGCCTCGCTACGAGCAGTACTTC,CASSESTDRGPRYEQYF
17,TRBV12-5,TRBJ2-5,TRBD2,.,TGTGCTAGTGGTTTGGTAGCTAGCGGGGGCCTAGAGGAGACCCAGTACTTC,CASGLVASGGLEETQYF
13,TRBV10-3,TRBJ2-1,.,.,TGTGCCATCAGTGAGCGTAACTACAATGAGCAGTTCTTC,CAISERNYNEQFF
17,TRBV19,TRBJ1-1,TRBD1,.,TGTGCCAGTAGTGCAGGGGGCTCGTGGGTAGGGAAAACTGAAGCTTTCTTT,CASSAGGSWVGKTEAFF
16,TRBV28,TRBJ2-3,.,.,TGTGCCAGCAGTTTATCAGGGGCCCTACTCACAGATACGCAGTATTTT,CASSLSGALLTDTQYF
14,TRBV5-1,TRBJ1-4,.,.,TGCGCCAGCAGCGGTGGCGGGGGTAATGAAAAACTGTTTTTT,CASSGGGGNEKLFF
16,TRBV4-2,TRBJ2-7,TRBD2,.,TGTGCCAGCAGCCAACCCTCTAGCGGGGACTCCTACGAGCAGTACTTC,CASSQPSSGDSYEQYF
17,TRBV6-1,TRBJ2-1,TRBD2,.,TGTGCCAGCAGTGGCCCGGGACTAGCGGGAGTTTACAATGAGCAGTTCTTC,CASSGPGLAGVYNEQFF
15,TRBV5-1,TRBJ2-2,TRBD1,.,TGCGCCAGCAGCGAGGACAGGGAGAACACCGGGGAGCTGTTTTTT,CASSEDRENTGELFF
16,TRBV11-2,TRBJ2-7,TRBD1,.,TGTGCCAGCAGCTTAGGGCGGACAGGGGGGACCTACGAGCAGTACTTC,CASSLGRTGGTYEQYF
16,TRBV9,TRBJ2-6,.,.,TGTGCCAGCAGCGTAGTACAGTCATCTGGGGCCAACGTCCTGACTTTC,CASSVVQSSGANVLTF
13,TRBV6-1,TRBJ2-2,TRBD2,once,TGTGCCAGCAGTTATGGGGGGGTAGGGGAGCTGTTTTTT,CASSYGGVGELFF